Listed below are T cell receptor beta chains from one sample, sequenced in a study of glioma-infiltrating T cells. TCRdb re-called the multiplex PCR reads with MiXCR, one entry per CDR3 protein. The sample shows about 210,000 distinct CDR3 sequences, about 32% of them seen only once. Input material: glioma tissue, nonneoplastic brain tissue, or PBMCs (not recorded which). These receptors all stem from a human donor with low-grade glioma or glioblastoma, undergoing nonglioma brain surgery, or in good health (not recorded which). The CDR3 runs from the conserved cysteine through the conserved F or W. D genes are given only for firm matches. Size is stated for part of the rows, as once, few or many counts, or as a class when the clone is expanded.

J | D | size | V | DNA | CDR3
TRBJ1-1 | NA | medium-sized | TRBV20-1 | TGCAGTGCGCCTACAGGGAACACTGAAGCTTTCTTT | CSAPTGNTEAFF
TRBJ1-1 | NA | NA | TRBV4-1 | TGCGCCAGCAGCCTGAGGGCTTTACAGACTGAAGCTTTCTTT | CASSLRALQTEAFF
TRBJ2-7 | NA | NA | TRBV11-2 | TGTGCCAGCAGCTTAAGTTTGTCATGGGGACGGACTTACTACGAGCAGTACTTC | CASSLSLSWGRTYYEQYF
TRBJ2-7 | NA | NA | TRBV4-1 | TGCGCCAGCAGCCAAGCACAAGACAGGCCTACCTACGAGCAGTACTTC | CASSQAQDRPTYEQYF
TRBJ1-4 | TRBD1 | many | TRBV2 | TGTGCCAGCAGTCCGGGACAGGGAGGAGAAAAACTGTTTTTT | CASSPGQGGEKLFF
TRBJ2-3 | NA | NA | TRBV2 | TGTGCCAGAAGTGACACAGATACGCAGTATTTT | CARSDTDTQYF
TRBJ2-1 | TRBD2 | NA | TRBV7-2 | TGTGCCAGCAGACCGACTAGCGGGGACAATGAGCAGTTCTTC | CASRPTSGDNEQFF
TRBJ2-3 | NA | many | TRBV29-1 | TGCAGCGTTGAACCGAGTAGCACAGATACGCAGTATTTT | CSVEPSSTDTQYF
TRBJ2-7 | NA | many | TRBV6-1 | TGTGCCAGCAGGGCGGAGGGGAGCTCCTACGAGCAGTACTTC | CASRAEGSSYEQYF
TRBJ1-2 | TRBD1 | NA | TRBV5-4 | TGTGCCAGCAGATCCGGGACAGGTTATGGCTACACCTTC | CASRSGTGYGYTF
TRBJ2-5 | NA | NA | TRBV11-2 | TGTGCCAGCAGCTTACGGTCAGGGTCCCGAGAGACCCAGTACTTC | CASSLRSGSRETQYF
TRBJ1-4 | TRBD1 | many | TRBV27 | TGTGCCAGCAGACCGGGACAGGGGGCAGTGAGGGAAAAACTGTTTTTT | CASRPGQGAVREKLFF
TRBJ1-5 | TRBD1 | many | TRBV19 | TGTGCCAGTAGGACGGGACAGTTTAGCAATCAGCCCCAGCATTTT | CASRTGQFSNQPQHF
TRBJ1-1 | TRBD1 | NA | TRBV5-8 | TGTGCCAGCAGCGCCGGACAGGTTACAACTGAAGCTTTCTTT | CASSAGQVTTEAFF
TRBJ2-1 | NA | many | TRBV20-1 | TGCAGTGTTAATATATTACGGCTTAGCTCCTACAATGAGCAGTTCTTC | CSVNILRLSSYNEQFF